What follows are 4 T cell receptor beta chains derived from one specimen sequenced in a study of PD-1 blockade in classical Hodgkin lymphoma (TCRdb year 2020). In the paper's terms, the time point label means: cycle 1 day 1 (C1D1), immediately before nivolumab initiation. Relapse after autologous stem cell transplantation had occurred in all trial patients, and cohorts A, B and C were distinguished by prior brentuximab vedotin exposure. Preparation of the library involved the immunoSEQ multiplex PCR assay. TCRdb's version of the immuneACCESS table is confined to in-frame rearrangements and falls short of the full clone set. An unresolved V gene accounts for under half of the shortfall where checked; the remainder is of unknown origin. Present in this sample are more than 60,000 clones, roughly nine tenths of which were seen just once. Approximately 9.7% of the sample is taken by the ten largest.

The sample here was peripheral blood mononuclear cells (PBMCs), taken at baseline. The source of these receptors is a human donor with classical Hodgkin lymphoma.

CDR3 in amino acids: CASSDPGTSGNEQFF. CDR3 coding DNA: TGCGCCAGCAGTGACCCCGGGACTAGCGGAAATGAGCAGTTCTTC. The J gene is TRBJ2-1, the V gene TRBV10-1; 11 nucleotides agree with TRBD2. CDR3 length equals 15 residues. The J segment lost 7 bases and the V segment lost 3 bases, leaving 5 bases of the junction unmatched. The V gene's germline CDR1 is WNHNN and CDR2 SYGVQD (reference sequence).

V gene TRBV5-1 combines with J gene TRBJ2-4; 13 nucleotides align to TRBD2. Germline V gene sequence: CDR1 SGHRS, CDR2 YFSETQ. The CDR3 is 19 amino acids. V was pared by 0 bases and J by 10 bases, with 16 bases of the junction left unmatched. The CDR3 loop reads CASSLDLIGTSGRALIQYF. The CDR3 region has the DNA TGCGCCAGCAGCTTGGATCTGATAGGCACTAGCGGGAGGGCTTTGATTCAGTACTTC.

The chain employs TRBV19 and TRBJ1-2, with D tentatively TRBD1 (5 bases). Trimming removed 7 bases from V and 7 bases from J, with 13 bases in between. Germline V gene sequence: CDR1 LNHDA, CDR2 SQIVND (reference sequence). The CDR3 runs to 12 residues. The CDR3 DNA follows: TGTGCCAGTACCAGGGCCCAAAGTGGCTACACCTTC. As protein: CASTRAQSGYTF.

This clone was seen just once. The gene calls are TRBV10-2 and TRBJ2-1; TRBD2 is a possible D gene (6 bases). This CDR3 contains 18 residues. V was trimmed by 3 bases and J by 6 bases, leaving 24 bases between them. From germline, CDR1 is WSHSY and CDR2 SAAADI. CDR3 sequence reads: CASSDPAGRDSLLNEQFF. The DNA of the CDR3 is TGCGCCAGCAGTGATCCGGCGGGAAGGGACTCTCTACTCAATGAGCAGTTCTTC.